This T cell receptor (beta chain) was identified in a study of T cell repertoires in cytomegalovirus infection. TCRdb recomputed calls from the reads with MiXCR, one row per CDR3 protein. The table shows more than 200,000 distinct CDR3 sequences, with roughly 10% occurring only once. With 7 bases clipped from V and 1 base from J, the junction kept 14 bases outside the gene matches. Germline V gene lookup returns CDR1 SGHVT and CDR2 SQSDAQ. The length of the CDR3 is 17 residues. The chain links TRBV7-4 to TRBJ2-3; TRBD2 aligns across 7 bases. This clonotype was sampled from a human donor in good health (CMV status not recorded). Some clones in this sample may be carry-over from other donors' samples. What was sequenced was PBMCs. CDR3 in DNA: TGTGCCAGCAATCGGTGGGGTAGCGGGTCGCGCACAGATACGCAGTATTTT. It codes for CASNRWGSGSRTDTQYF.